This T cell receptor beta chain was sequenced during a study of post-analysis software for immune sequencing data. Study details: Both relapsing-remitting and secondary progressive multiple sclerosis featured among the disease courses, as did progressive-relapsing multiple sclerosis. General study points: There were several TRBV segments more frequent in patients than controls, and TRBV5-6, TRBV5-1 and TRBV20-1 were among them.

The TCR beta cDNA libraries contained unique molecular identifiers. One entry per CDR3 protein results from TCRdb running MiXCR on the PCR reads. The data show about 200,000 distinct CDR3 sequences, around 30% seen once. The CDR3 is 12 residues long. V lost 4 bases to trimming and J lost 8 bases, with 12 bases between them. The germline gives CDR1 SGHDT, CDR2 YYEEEE. In the case of this clonotype: Its antigen is not known.

The chain recombines TRBV5-6 with TRBJ1-2; D unresolved. Sequencing was performed on blood. The TCR was taken from a girl younger than 18 with multiple sclerosis. The CDR3 loop is CASSPRGMGYTF. DNA of the CDR3: TGTGCCAGCAGCCCACGTGGGATGGGCTACACCTTC.